This T cell receptor beta chain was retrieved from a study of shared clonotypes between healthy human individuals. The table came from immunoSEQ multiplex PCR; TCRdb's copy has only in-frame clones and leaves some out. Seen here are approximately 500,000 clones, 70% to 80% observed once, and the top ten hold about 11%. V shed 4 bases, J shed 4 bases, and the junction held 5 bases outside the gene matches. Germline CDR1 reads GTSNPN; CDR2 reads SVGIG (reference sequence). The CDR3 has 13 residues. The TCR sequence derives from a woman in her thirties or forties in good health. Some clones in this sample may be carry-over from other donors' samples. The gene calls are TRBV30 and TRBJ2-5; 8 bases are shared with TRBD2. Sequencing was performed on PBMCs. The CDR3 protein is CAWTLAGGETQYF. The CDR3 region has the DNA TGTGCCTGGACTCTGGCGGGAGGAGAGACCCAGTACTTC. Looking up the rest from reference TRBV30 and TRBJ2-5 gives the full variable domain: SQTIHQWPATLVQPVGSPLSLECTVEGTSNPNLYWYRQAAGRGLQLLFYSVGIGQISSEVPQNLSASRPQDRQFILSSKKLLLSDSGFYLCAWTLAGGETQYFGPGTRLLVL.